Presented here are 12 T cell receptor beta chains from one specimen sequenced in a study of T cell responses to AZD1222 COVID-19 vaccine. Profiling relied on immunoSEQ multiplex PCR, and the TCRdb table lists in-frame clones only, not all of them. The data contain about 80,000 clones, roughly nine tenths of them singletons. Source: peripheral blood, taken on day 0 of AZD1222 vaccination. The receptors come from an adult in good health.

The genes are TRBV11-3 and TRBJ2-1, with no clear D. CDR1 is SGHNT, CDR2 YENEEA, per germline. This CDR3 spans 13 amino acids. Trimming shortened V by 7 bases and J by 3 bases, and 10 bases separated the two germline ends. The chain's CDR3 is CASTVGFYNEQFF. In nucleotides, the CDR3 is TGTGCCAGCACTGTCGGCTTCTACAATGAGCAGTTCTTC. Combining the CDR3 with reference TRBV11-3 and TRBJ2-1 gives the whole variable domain EAGVVQSPRYKIIEKKQPVAFWCNPISGHNTLYWYLQNLGQGPELLIRYENEEAVDDSQLPKDRFSAERLKGVDSTLKIQPAELGDSAVYLCASTVGFYNEQFFGPGTRLTVL.

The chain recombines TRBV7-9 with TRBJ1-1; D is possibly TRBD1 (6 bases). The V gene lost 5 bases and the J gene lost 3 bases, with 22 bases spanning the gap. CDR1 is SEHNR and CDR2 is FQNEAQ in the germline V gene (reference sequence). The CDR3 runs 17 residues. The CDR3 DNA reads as TGTGCCAGCAGCCCCGGTAACAGGGCCCGGGTGCACACTGAAGCTTTCTTT. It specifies CASSPGNRARVHTEAFF.

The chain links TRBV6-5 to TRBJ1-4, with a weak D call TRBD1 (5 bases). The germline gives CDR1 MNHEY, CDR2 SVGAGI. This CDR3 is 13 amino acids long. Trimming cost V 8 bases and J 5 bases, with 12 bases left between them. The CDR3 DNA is TGTGCCAGCCACCGGTCAGGGAATGAAAAACTGTTTTTT. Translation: CASHRSGNEKLFF.

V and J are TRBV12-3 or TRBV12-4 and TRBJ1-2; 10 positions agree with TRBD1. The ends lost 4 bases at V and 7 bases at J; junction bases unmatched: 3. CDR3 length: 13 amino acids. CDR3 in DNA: TGTGCCAGCAGTTCTTGGACAGGGGGTGGCTACACCTTC. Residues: CASSSWTGGGYTF.

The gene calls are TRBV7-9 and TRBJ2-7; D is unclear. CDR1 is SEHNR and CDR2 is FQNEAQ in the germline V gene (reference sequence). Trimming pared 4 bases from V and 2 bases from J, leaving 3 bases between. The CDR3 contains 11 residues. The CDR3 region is CASSSTYEQYF. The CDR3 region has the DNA TGTGCCAGCAGCTCAACCTACGAGCAGTACTTC.

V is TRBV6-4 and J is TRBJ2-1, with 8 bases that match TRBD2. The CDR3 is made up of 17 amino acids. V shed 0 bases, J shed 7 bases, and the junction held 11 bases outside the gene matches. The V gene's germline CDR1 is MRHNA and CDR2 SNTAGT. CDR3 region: CASSDSNRREEGNEQFF. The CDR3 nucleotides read TGTGCCAGCAGTGACTCGAATAGGCGGGAGGAAGGAAATGAGCAGTTCTTC.

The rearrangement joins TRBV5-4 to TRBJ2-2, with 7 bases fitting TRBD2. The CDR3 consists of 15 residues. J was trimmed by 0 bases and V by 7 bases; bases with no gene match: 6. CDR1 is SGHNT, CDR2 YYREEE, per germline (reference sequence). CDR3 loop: CASSRAGPNTGELFF. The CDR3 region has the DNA TGTGCCAGCTCCCGAGCGGGGCCGAACACCGGGGAGCTGTTTTTT.

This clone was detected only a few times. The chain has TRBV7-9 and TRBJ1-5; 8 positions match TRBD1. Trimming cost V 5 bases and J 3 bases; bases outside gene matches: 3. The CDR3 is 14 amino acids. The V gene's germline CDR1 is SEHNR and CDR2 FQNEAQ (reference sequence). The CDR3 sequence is CASSMGQANQPQHF. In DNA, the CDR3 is TGTGCCAGCAGCATGGGACAGGCCAATCAGCCCCAGCATTTT.

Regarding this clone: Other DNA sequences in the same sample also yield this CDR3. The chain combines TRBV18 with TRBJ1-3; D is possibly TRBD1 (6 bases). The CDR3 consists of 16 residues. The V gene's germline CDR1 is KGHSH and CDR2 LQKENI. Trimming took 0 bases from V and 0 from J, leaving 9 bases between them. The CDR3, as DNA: TGTGCCAGCTCACCACCGGGGGGCAGCTCTGGAAACACCATATATTTT. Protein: CASSPPGGSSGNTIYF.

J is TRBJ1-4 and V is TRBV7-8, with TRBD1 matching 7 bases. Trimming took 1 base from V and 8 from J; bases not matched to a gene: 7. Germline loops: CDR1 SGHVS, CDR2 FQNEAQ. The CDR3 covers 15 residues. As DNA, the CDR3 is TGTGCCAGCAGCTTAGGCCGCAGGGGGGAGGAAAAACTGTTTTTT. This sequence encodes CASSLGRRGEEKLFF. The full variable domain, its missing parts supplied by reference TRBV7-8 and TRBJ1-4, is GAGVSQSPRYKVAKRGQDVALRCDPISGHVSLFWYQQALGQGPEFLTYFQNEAQLDKSGLPSDRFFAERPEGSVSTLKIQRTQQEDSAVYLCASSLGRRGEEKLFFGSGTQLSVL.

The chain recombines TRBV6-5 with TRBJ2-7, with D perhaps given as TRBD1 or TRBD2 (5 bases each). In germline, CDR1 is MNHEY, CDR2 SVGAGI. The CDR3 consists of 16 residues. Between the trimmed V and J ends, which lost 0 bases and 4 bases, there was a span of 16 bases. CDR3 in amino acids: CASSYSSTGPSYEQYF. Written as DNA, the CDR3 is TGTGCCAGCAGTTACTCGTCTACGGGACCCTCATACGAGCAGTACTTC.

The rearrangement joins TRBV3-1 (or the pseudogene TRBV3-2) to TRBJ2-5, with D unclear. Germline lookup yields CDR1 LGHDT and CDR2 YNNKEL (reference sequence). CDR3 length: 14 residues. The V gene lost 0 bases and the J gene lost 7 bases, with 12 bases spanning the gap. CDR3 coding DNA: TGTGCCAGCAGCCAAGAATGGGCAGCAGCGACCCAGTACTTC. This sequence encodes CASSQEWAAATQYF.